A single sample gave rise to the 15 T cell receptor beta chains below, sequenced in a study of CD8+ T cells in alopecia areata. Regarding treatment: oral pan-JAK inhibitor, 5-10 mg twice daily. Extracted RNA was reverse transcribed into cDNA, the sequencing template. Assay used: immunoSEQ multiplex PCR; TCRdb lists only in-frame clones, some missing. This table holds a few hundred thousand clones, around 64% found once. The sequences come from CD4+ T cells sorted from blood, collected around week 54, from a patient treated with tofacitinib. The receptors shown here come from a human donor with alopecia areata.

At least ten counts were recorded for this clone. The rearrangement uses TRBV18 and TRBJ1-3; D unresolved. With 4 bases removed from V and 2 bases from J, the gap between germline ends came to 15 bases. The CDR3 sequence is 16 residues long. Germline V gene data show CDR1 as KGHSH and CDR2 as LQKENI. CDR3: CASSLPTGTAGNTIYF. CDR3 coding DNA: TGTGCCAGCTCACTCCCGACCGGAACAGCTGGAAACACCATATATTTT.

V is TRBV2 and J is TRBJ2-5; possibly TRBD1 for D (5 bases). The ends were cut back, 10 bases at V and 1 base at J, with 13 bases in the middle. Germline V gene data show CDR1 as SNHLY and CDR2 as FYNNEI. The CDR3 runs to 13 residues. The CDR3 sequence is CATTQVSQETQYF. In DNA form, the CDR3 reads TGTGCCACAACACAGGTTTCCCAAGAGACCCAGTACTTC.

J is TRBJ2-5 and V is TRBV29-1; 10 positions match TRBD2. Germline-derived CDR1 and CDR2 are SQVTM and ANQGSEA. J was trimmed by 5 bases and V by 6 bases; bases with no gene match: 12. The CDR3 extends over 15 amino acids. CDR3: CSVQILAGSGETQYF. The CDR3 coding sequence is TGCAGCGTCCAAATACTAGCGGGGTCGGGGGAGACCCAGTACTTC.

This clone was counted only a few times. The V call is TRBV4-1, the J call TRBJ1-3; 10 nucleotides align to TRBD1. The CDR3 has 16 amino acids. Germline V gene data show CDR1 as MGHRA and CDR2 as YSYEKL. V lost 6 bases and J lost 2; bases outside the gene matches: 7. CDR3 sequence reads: CASRSTGTGAGNTIYF. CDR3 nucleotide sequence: TGCGCCAGCAGATCAACCGGGACAGGGGCTGGAAACACCATATATTTT.

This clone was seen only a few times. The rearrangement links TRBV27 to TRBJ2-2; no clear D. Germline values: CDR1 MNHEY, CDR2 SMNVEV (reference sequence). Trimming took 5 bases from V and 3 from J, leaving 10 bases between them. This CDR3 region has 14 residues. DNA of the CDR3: TGTGCCAGCAGTCCGTCCTGGGACACCGGGGAGCTGTTTTTT. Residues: CASSPSWDTGELFF.

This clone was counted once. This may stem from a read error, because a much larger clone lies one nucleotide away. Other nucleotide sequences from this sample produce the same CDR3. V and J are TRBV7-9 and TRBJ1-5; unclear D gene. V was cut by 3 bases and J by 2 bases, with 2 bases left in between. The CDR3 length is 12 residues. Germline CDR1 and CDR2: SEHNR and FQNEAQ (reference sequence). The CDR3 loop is CASSFGNQPQHF. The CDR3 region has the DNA TGTGCCAGCAGCTTTGGCAATCAGCCCCAGCATTTT.

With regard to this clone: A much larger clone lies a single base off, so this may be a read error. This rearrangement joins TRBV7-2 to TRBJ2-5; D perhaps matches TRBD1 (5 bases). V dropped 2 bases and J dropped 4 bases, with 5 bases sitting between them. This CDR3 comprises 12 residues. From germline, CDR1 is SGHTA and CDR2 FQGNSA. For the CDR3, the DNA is TGTGCCAGCAGCTTAAGGGGAGAGACCCAGTACTTC. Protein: CASSLRGETQYF.

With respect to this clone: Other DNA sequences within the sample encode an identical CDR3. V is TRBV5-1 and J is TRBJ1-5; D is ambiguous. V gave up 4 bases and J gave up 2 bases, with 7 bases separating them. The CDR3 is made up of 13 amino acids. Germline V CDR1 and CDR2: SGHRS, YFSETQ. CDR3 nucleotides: TGCGCCAGCAGCCTGAAGGGCAATCAGCCCCAGCATTTT. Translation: CASSLKGNQPQHF.

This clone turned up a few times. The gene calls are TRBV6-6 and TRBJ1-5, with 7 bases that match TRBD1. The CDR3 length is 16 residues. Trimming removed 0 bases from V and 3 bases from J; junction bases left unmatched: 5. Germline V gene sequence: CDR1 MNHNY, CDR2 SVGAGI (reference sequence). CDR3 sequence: CASSYSEGADNQPQHF. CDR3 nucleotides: TGTGCCAGCAGTTACTCGGAGGGGGCGGACAATCAGCCCCAGCATTTT.

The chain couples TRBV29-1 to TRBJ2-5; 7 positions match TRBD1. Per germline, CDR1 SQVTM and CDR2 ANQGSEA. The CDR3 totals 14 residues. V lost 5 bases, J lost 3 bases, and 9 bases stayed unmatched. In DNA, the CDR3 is TGCAGCGTTCTCGGGACAGAAAAGAAAGAGACCCAGTACTTC. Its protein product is CSVLGTEKKETQYF.

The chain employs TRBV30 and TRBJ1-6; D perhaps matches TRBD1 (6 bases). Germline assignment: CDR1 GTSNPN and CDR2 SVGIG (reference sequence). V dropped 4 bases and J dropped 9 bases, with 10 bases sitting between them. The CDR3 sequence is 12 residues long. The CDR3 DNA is TGTGCCTGGAACAGGGAGGCTTCACCCCTCCACTTT. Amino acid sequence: CAWNREASPLHF.

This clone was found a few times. In DNA, the CDR3 is TGTGCCATCAGTGACCTGGGGACTATCCAAACAGATACGCAGTATTTT. Amino acids: CAISDLGTIQTDTQYF. The chain links TRBV10-3 to TRBJ2-3; TRBD2 matches 7 bases. Germline-derived CDR1 and CDR2 are ENHRY and SYGVKD. The CDR3 is 16 amino acids. The trim removed 3 bases at V and 3 bases at J, leaving 9 bases unmatched.

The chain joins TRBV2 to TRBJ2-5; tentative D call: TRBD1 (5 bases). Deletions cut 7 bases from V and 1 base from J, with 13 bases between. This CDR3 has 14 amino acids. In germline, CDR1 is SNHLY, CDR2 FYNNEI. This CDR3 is CASTSQDTQETQYF. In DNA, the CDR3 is TGTGCCAGCACCTCTCAGGACACCCAAGAGACCCAGTACTTC.

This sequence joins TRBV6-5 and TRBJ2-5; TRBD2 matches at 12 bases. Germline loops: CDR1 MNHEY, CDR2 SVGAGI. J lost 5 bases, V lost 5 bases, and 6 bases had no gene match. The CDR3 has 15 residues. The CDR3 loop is CASSRLAGDGETQYF. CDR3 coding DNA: TGTGCCAGCAGTCGACTAGCGGGGGATGGCGAGACCCAGTACTTC.

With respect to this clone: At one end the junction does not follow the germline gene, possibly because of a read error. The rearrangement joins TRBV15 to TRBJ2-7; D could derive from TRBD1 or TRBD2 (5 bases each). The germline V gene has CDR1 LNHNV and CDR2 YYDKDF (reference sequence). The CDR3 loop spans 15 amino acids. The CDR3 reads CATSRGAGRSYEQYF. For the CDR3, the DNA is TGCGCCACCAGCAGAGGGGCTGGCAGATCCTACGAGCAGTACTTC.